The 16 T cell receptor beta chains presented below share a single source sample, sequenced in a study of blood T cell repertoires in COVID-19. Measured with immunoSEQ multiplex PCR; TCRdb has only the in-frame clones, and not every one. The sample consists of some 250,000 clones, over 70% of them appearing once. Sequencing input: peripheral blood. These TCRs come from a woman of 80 years or more with acute or convalescent COVID-19.

The rearrangement joins TRBV2 to TRBJ1-6, with a weak D call TRBD1 (6 bases). From germline, CDR1 is SNHLY and CDR2 FYNNEI. Trimming took 6 bases from V and 3 from J, leaving 9 bases between them. This CDR3 comprises 14 residues. The CDR3 here is CASRPQGYNSPLHF. CDR3 nucleotide sequence: TGTGCCAGCAGGCCACAGGGCTATAATTCACCCCTCCACTTT. The full variable domain, completed using reference TRBV2 and TRBJ1-6, is EPEVTQTPSHQVTQMGQEVILRCVPISNHLYFYWYRQILGQKVEFLVSFYNNEISEKSEIFDDQFSVERPDGSNFTLKIRSTKLEDSAMYFCASRPQGYNSPLHFGNGTRLTVT.

The chain carries TRBV19 and TRBJ1-1; a weak D match, TRBD1 (5 bases). There are 13 residues in the CDR3. The V end lost 7 bases, the J end lost 2 bases, and 11 bases lay between the germline ends. The germline gives CDR1 LNHDA, CDR2 SQIVND (reference sequence). CDR3 protein: CASNQGENTEAFF. Here the CDR3 DNA reads TGTGCCAGTAATCAGGGTGAAAACACTGAAGCTTTCTTT.

This clone was seen more than once but under ten times. The rearrangement uses TRBV7-8 and TRBJ1-5, with 9 bases identical to TRBD1. Germline lookup yields CDR1 SGHVS and CDR2 FQNEAQ. The ends lost 1 base at V and 2 bases at J; junction bases unmatched: 6. This CDR3 is built from 17 residues. CDR3 region: CASSLEQGARGNQPQHF. The CDR3, as DNA: TGTGCCAGCAGCTTAGAACAGGGGGCGAGGGGCAATCAGCCCCAGCATTTT.

This rearrangement joins TRBV30 to TRBJ1-2; D call uncertain. Germline CDR1 reads GTSNPN; CDR2 reads SVGIG (reference sequence). The CDR3 extends over 14 amino acids. The ends were cut back, 0 bases at V and 7 bases at J, with 15 bases in the middle. CDR3 in amino acids: CAWSVDITQSGYTF. The CDR3 DNA is TGTGCCTGGAGTGTAGACATCACCCAGAGTGGCTACACCTTC.

The rearrangement uses TRBV30 and TRBJ1-4, with D perhaps matching TRBD1 (6 bases). Germline CDR1 and CDR2: GTSNPN and SVGIG (reference sequence). Trimming left V 7 bases short and J 0 bases short, with 15 bases between. The CDR3 has 15 amino acids. The CDR3 region is CAFFKQGPTNEKLFF. The CDR3 DNA reads TGTGCCTTCTTTAAACAGGGCCCAACTAATGAAAAACTGTTTTTT.

For this clone: In the same sample, other DNA sequences code for this CDR3. CDR3 bases: TGTGCCAGCAGCCTTCGGGGGGGTAGTAATGAGCAGTTCTTC. It yields the protein CASSLRGGSNEQFF. This rearrangement joins TRBV11-3 to TRBJ2-1; 8 bases match TRBD2. V was clipped by 5 bases and J by 7 bases; unmatched bases: 7. Germline V lookup: CDR1 SGHNT, CDR2 YENEEA. CDR3 length: 14 amino acids.

This clone was seen a few times. The chain employs TRBV5-6 and TRBJ1-6, with D tentatively TRBD1 (6 bases). With 7 bases removed from V and 6 bases from J, the gap between germline ends came to 11 bases. CDR3 size: 13 residues. The germline CDR1 and CDR2 sequences are SGHDT and YYEEEE. Written as DNA, the CDR3 is TGTGCCAGCCACAGGGACCGTAATTCACCCCTCCACTTT. As protein: CASHRDRNSPLHF.

About this clone itself: At one end the junction does not follow the germline gene, possibly because of a read error. V usage is TRBV18 and J usage is TRBJ2-1, with TRBD1 matching 9 bases. This CDR3 contains 12 residues. Per germline, CDR1 KGHSH and CDR2 LQKENI. DNA of the CDR3: TGTGCCAGCTCACCACAGGCGGGACAGGGCATCTTC. Its protein is CASSPQAGQGIF. Variable domain in full (rest from reference TRBV18 and TRBJ2-1): NAGVMQNPRHLVRRRGQEARLRCSPMKGHSHVYWYRQLPEEGLKFMVYLQKENIIDESGMPKERFSAEFPKEGPSILRIQQVVRGDSAAYFCASSPQAGQGIFGPGTRLTVL.

J is TRBJ2-5 and V is TRBV19; 9 nucleotides match TRBD1. V dropped 5 bases and J dropped 0; count of bases not matched to a gene: 4. Germline values: CDR1 LNHDA, CDR2 SQIVND (reference sequence). The CDR3 length is 15 residues. CDR3 DNA: TGTGCCAGTAGTGGAGGACAGGGGTACCAAGAGACCCAGTACTTC. This codes for CASSGGQGYQETQYF.

The chain uses TRBV19 and TRBJ1-3, with D tentatively TRBD1 (6 bases). V shed 7 bases and J shed 8 bases, with 18 bases lying between them. The CDR3 consists of 14 residues. The germline V gene encodes CDR1 LNHDA and CDR2 SQIVND (reference sequence). CDR3 sequence reads: CASTPGHLEHTIYF. The CDR3, as DNA: TGTGCCAGTACCCCGGGACACCTAGAGCACACCATATATTTT.

This chain connects TRBV11-2 to TRBJ1-1; the D gene is possibly TRBD1 (5 bases). Deletions cut 0 bases from V and 6 bases from J, with 14 bases between. Germline V CDR1 and CDR2: SGHAT, FQNNGV. The length of the CDR3 is 15 residues. CDR3 amino acids: CASSLDYHPRAEAFF. CDR3 bases: TGTGCCAGCAGCTTAGATTATCACCCCAGGGCTGAAGCTTTCTTT.

This clone was seen more than once but under ten times. This sequence joins TRBV10-1 and TRBJ1-4; TRBD1 matches at 10 bases. The CDR3 is made up of 16 amino acids. V shed 7 bases, J shed 6 bases, and the junction held 11 bases outside the gene matches. Germline CDR1 WNHNN, CDR2 SYGVQD (reference sequence). The CDR3 region has the DNA TGCGCCAGCACGGGACAGGGGCAGAGGGAGGATGAAAAACTGTTTTTT. This sequence encodes CASTGQGQREDEKLFF.

The chain joins TRBV3-1 (or the pseudogene TRBV3-2) to TRBJ1-4; the D is unclear. Germline CDR1 reads LGHDT; CDR2 reads YNNKEL (reference sequence). The V end lost 3 bases, the J end lost 7 bases, and 9 bases lay between the germline ends. The CDR3 covers 13 residues. CDR3 coding DNA: TGTGCCAGCAGCCATACGGGGAGTGAAAAACTGTTTTTT. Encoded protein: CASSHTGSEKLFF.

This sequence joins TRBV6-1 and TRBJ2-6; 7 positions match TRBD1. There are 16 residues in the CDR3. CDR1 is MNHNS and CDR2 is SASEGT in the germline V gene. V lost 4 bases, J lost 2 bases, and 5 bases stayed unmatched. CDR3 region: CASSVTTGAGANVLTF. CDR3 DNA: TGTGCCAGCAGTGTTACCACAGGGGCTGGGGCCAACGTCCTGACTTTC.

This chain joins TRBV5-4 and TRBJ1-6; D gene unclear. With 2 bases removed from V and 7 bases from J, the gap between germline ends came to 10 bases. From germline, CDR1 is SGHNT and CDR2 YYREEE (reference sequence). This CDR3 contains 14 residues. For the CDR3, the DNA is TGTGCCAGCAGCTTCCAGATGTCCAATTCACCCCTCCACTTT. As protein: CASSFQMSNSPLHF.

The chain uses TRBV29-1 and TRBJ2-5; 7 bases fit TRBD1. CDR1 and CDR2 (germline): SQVTM, ANQGSEA. CDR3 length: 14 residues. Unmatched junction bases numbered 10, after V lost 5 bases and J lost 4 bases. The CDR3 region is CSVYGGYRGETQYF. The CDR3 DNA follows: TGCAGCGTTTATGGGGGATACAGGGGAGAGACCCAGTACTTC.